The entry that follows covers one T cell receptor (beta chain) sequence. Its antigen is unidentified. The data are from a study of human versus mouse CDR3 diversity and MHC coevolution. General study findings and limits: Two of the three human donors had the lowest clonal inequality. Humans had the largest estimated TCR beta repertoire, around 1.6 million clonotypes. Compared with mice, human CDR3s carried more deletions and insertions on average.

Naive CD4 T cells, CD45RO-negative and CD62L-positive, were flow-sorted from PBMCs. The repertoire was sequenced with immunoSEQ multiplex PCR; TCRdb's copy has only in-frame clones and lacks some. In the table there are just under 60,000 clones, around 94% of which are singletons. V lost 6 bases to trimming and J lost 4 bases; unmatched junction nucleotides: 14. Germline CDR1 reads LNHDA; CDR2 reads SQIVND (reference sequence). The CDR3 consists of 17 residues. The clonotype comes from a person aged 55 to 75 in good health. J is TRBJ2-7 and V is TRBV19; 11 positions agree with TRBD1. The sample comprised naive CD4+ T cells from blood. Subset described: CD45RO-negative CD62L-positive naive CD4 T cells. CDR3 nucleotide sequence: TGTGCCAGTAGGGGTGTCGGGACAGGGGGATCCAGTTACGAGCAGTACTTC. This encodes CASRGVGTGGSSYEQYF.